These 8 T cell receptor beta chains were all obtained from the same sample, sequenced in a study of cytomegalovirus exposure and HLA in healthy donors. The primer mix had 60 Vbeta and 13 Jbeta primers. Generated by immunoSEQ multiplex PCR, the TCRdb table keeps only in-frame clones and is missing some. This sample carries about 160,000 clones, 65% to 85% of them seen once, and the ten largest clones take approximately 6.5%. The source material was PBMCs. The receptors here all came from a male donor in good health and CMV-seropositive.

This clone came up once. The CDR3 sequence: CASSIIRSGSGANVLTF. The CDR3 DNA reads TGTGCCAGTAGTATAATTAGATCCGGCTCTGGGGCCAACGTCCTGACTTTC. This chain joins TRBV19 and TRBJ2-6; D gene uncertain. V gave up 2 bases and J gave up 0 bases, with 11 bases separating them. The CDR3 runs 17 residues. Germline CDR1 is LNHDA and CDR2 is SQIVND (reference sequence).

V gene TRBV7-8 combines with J gene TRBJ1-2; D perhaps matches TRBD1 (6 bases). There are 15 residues in the CDR3. V gave up 5 bases and J gave up 0 bases, with 13 bases separating them. Looked up from germline, CDR1 is SGHVS and CDR2 is FQNEAQ. CDR3 residues: CASSQRQAANYGYTF. In DNA, the CDR3 is TGTGCCAGCAGCCAGAGACAGGCAGCTAACTATGGCTACACCTTC.

V and J are TRBV5-1 and TRBJ1-1; D ambiguous. The V gene's germline CDR1 is SGHRS and CDR2 YFSETQ. V lost 5 bases to trimming and J lost 3 bases, with 14 bases between them. The CDR3 has 14 amino acids. CDR3: CASRPGGSDTEAFF. Here the CDR3 DNA reads TGCGCCAGCAGGCCGGGTGGAAGCGACACTGAAGCTTTCTTT.

This chain joins TRBV2 and TRBJ1-5; perhaps TRBD1 as D (5 bases). V was clipped by 6 bases and J by 4 bases, with 13 bases between them. Germline V gives CDR1 SNHLY, CDR2 FYNNEI. The CDR3 extends over 14 amino acids. The CDR3 coding sequence is TGTGCCAGCAGCAAAAGGGGAGGTAATCAGCCCCAGCATTTT. This codes for CASSKRGGNQPQHF. Based on the CDR3 plus reference TRBV2 and TRBJ1-5, the full variable domain is EPEVTQTPSHQVTQMGQEVILRCVPISNHLYFYWYRQILGQKVEFLVSFYNNEISEKSEIFDDQFSVERPDGSNFTLKIRSTKLEDSAMYFCASSKRGGNQPQHFGDGTRLSIL.

This chain uses TRBV7-9 with TRBJ2-7; D not resolved. Trimming cost V 5 bases and J 2 bases, with 7 bases left between them. The V gene's germline CDR1 is SEHNR and CDR2 FQNEAQ (reference sequence). The CDR3 loop spans 12 amino acids. In DNA, the CDR3 is TGTGCCAGCAGCCCTATGGCCTACGAGCAGTACTTC. Its translation is CASSPMAYEQYF.

This sequence joins TRBV6-5 and TRBJ1-1; the D gene is possibly TRBD1 (6 bases). The germline CDR1 and CDR2 sequences are MNHEY and SVGAGI. V lost 7 bases to trimming and J lost 2 bases, with 14 bases between them. This CDR3 has 14 residues. This CDR3 reads CASTRSGENTEAFF. CDR3 bases: TGTGCCAGCACCCGTTCAGGGGAAAACACTGAAGCTTTCTTT.

The V call is TRBV7-9, the J call TRBJ1-4; D perhaps matches TRBD1 (5 bases). This CDR3 is built from 13 residues. Deletions cut 1 base from V and 8 bases from J, with 8 bases between. Germline CDR1 SEHNR, CDR2 FQNEAQ (reference sequence). The CDR3 bases are TGTGCCAGCAGCTTAGGCAGGGTCGAAAAACTGTTTTTT. Protein sequence: CASSLGRVEKLFF.

This chain links TRBV4-3 with TRBJ2-1, with D perhaps matching TRBD2 (6 bases). V gave up 0 bases and J gave up 5 bases, with 20 bases separating them. CDR1 and CDR2 from the germline V gene are LGHNA and YSLEER. This CDR3 region has 18 residues. Written as DNA, the CDR3 is TGCGCCAGCAGCCAAGATGGGCCTAGCGCCTACTTAGACAATGAGCAGTTCTTC. It specifies CASSQDGPSAYLDNEQFF.